The 6 T cell receptor beta chains below come from one sample, sequenced in a study of blood T cells in healthy people across ages. PCR was performed a second time for about 7 to 11 cycles using a sample-barcoded 5' primer and a J-beta primer mix. TCRdb re-analysed the 5' RACE reads in MiXCR, keeping a single row per CDR3 protein. Of about 1.4 million distinct CDR3 sequences listed, 45% to 70% are singletons. Material: blood. These receptors all come from a man aged 18 to 29 in good health.

The chain joins TRBV6-2 or TRBV6-3 to TRBJ2-7, with D possibly matching TRBD2 (7 bases). Trimming stripped 0 bases from V and 0 bases from J, with 18 bases between. There are 18 residues in the CDR3. Germline CDR1 MNHEY, CDR2 SVGEGT. The CDR3 bases are TGTGCCAGCAGTTACTCGATACTGGCGGGGGCCGTCTCCTACGAGCAGTACTTC. Translating it yields CASSYSILAGAVSYEQYF.

The chain links TRBV7-8 to TRBJ2-7; 7 bases are a match to TRBD1. Germline V gene lookup returns CDR1 SGHVS and CDR2 FQNEAQ. Trimming took 4 bases from V and 0 from J; bases not matched to a gene: 6. The CDR3 is made up of 15 amino acids. The CDR3 region is CASSSADRASYEQYF. The CDR3 nucleotides are TGTGCCAGCAGCTCGGCAGACAGGGCCTCCTACGAGCAGTACTTC.

DNA for the CDR3: TGTGCCATCAGTGAGGGGACAGGGAGAAATGAGCAGTTCTTC. Translation: CAISEGTGRNEQFF. The chain is built from TRBV10-3 and TRBJ2-1; 9 nucleotides line up with TRBD1. The germline CDR1 and CDR2 sequences are ENHRY and SYGVKD. V shed 2 bases, J shed 7 bases, and the junction held 3 bases outside the gene matches. This CDR3 has 14 residues.

This clonotype showed up many times. The chain recombines TRBV20-1 with TRBJ2-7, with D uncertain. Germline CDR1 is DFQATT and CDR2 is SNEGSKA (reference sequence). With 6 bases removed from V and 3 bases from J, the gap between germline ends came to 12 bases. This CDR3 has 12 residues. This CDR3 is CSASKGYYEQYF. As DNA, the CDR3 is TGCAGTGCCAGCAAGGGATACTACGAGCAGTACTTC.

V and J are TRBV7-9 and TRBJ2-7, with TRBD2 matching 10 bases. The V segment lost 7 bases and the J segment 2 bases; nucleotides outside the gene matches: 5. CDR3 length: 14 residues. Germline CDR1 is SEHNR and CDR2 is FQNEAQ (reference sequence). In DNA form, the CDR3 reads TGTGCCAGCAACTTCAGCGGGAGGGCCTACGAGCAGTACTTC. This sequence encodes CASNFSGRAYEQYF.

This clonotype was observed a handful of times. This chain uses TRBV7-9 with TRBJ2-7; D is undetermined. Germline CDR1 SEHNR, CDR2 FQNEAQ (reference sequence). The CDR3 contains 15 residues. Trimming pared 2 bases from V and 4 bases from J, leaving 15 bases between. This chain's CDR3 is CASSLLGLGVYEQYF. The DNA for the CDR3 is TGTGCCAGCAGCTTACTTGGCCTTGGGGTTTACGAGCAGTACTTC.